This TCR beta chain comes out of a study of T cell responses to AZD1222 COVID-19 vaccine. Study-wide findings and caveats: After the peak T cell response, and only then, were repertoires sampled. As reported, nearly half of all spike-specific TCRs target variant regions that are unmutated.

On this clone itself: Its cognate antigen is unknown.

TCRdb's copy holds only in-frame clones and misses some; the assay was immunoSEQ multiplex PCR. In the table there are 170,000 or so clones, 85% to 95% of which are singletons. CDR1 and CDR2 from the germline V gene are SGHDT and YYEEEE. The CDR3 contains 14 residues. V lost 2 bases and J lost 4, with 12 bases in between. The chain recombines TRBV5-6 with TRBJ1-2; D possibly corresponds to TRBD1 (6 bases). The TCR sequence derives from an adult who received the MenACWY meningococcal vaccine as a control. Sequencing was performed on peripheral blood, taken 28 days after the second dose of the MenACWY control vaccine. CDR3 protein: CASSFEDSGYGYTF. The CDR3 region has the DNA TGTGCCAGCAGCTTTGAGGACAGCGGCTATGGCTACACCTTC.